This T cell receptor beta chain appears in the sequencing data of a study of shared clonotypes between healthy human individuals. Clones were sequenced by immunoSEQ multiplex PCR, and TCRdb holds only the in-frame ones, with some missing. Of a few million clones listed, approximately 90% are singletons. V lost 9 bases, J lost 0 bases, and 16 bases lay in between. Germline loops: CDR1 MDHEN, CDR2 SYDVKM. CDR3 length: 15 residues. The chain employs TRBV28 and TRBJ2-3; no clear D. This receptor was obtained from a man aged 18 to 30 in good health. Some clones in this sample may be carry-over from other donors' samples. Input material: naive CD4+ T cells from PBMCs. Subset meaning: CD45RA+ positively selected. The CDR3 is CASPPFFPSTDTQYF. CDR3 DNA sequence: TGTGCCAGTCCCCCGTTTTTTCCTAGCACAGATACGCAGTATTTT.